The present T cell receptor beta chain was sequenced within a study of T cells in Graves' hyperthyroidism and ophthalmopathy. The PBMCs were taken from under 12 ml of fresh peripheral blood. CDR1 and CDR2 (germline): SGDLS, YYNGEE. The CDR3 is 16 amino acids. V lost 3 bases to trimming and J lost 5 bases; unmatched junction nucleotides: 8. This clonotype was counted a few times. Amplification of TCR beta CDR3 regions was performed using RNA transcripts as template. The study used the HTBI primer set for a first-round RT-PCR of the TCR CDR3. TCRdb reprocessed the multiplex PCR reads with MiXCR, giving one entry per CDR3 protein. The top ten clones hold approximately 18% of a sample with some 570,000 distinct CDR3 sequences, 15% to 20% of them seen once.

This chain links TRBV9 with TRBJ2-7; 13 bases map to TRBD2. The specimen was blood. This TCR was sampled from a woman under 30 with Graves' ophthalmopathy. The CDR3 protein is CASSARLAGGSDEQYF. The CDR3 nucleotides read TGTGCCAGCAGCGCGCGACTAGCGGGAGGTAGTGACGAGCAGTACTTC.